This T cell receptor beta chain emerged from a study of spatial heterogeneity in lung cancer. V lost 3 bases and J lost 12, with 15 bases in between. In germline, CDR1 is SGHNT, CDR2 YYREEE (reference sequence). This CDR3 region has 13 residues. Overall study results and limits: The study found that expanded intratumoral alpha and beta TCR counts tracked tumor mutation counts.

MiXCR, run by TCRdb on the 5' RACE reads, gives a single entry per CDR3 protein. The profile shows more than 15,000 distinct CDR3 sequences, roughly 6.2% of them singletons. Comments on this clonotype: The antigen is not known.

Time point denoted: sample taken at primary tumor resection. This receptor was taken from a male donor with early-stage non-small cell lung cancer. This specimen was lung tumor tissue, taken at surgery. V gene TRBV5-4 combines with J gene TRBJ1-4; possibly TRBD1 for D (6 bases). This CDR3 is CASSYIQGWELFF. The CDR3 DNA is TGTGCCAGCAGCTATATACAGGGATGGGAACTGTTTTTT. Based on the CDR3 plus reference TRBV5-4 and TRBJ1-4, the full variable domain is ETGVTQSPTHLIKTRGQQVTLRCSSQSGHNTVSWYQQALGQGPQFIFQYYREEENGRGNFPPRFSGLQFPNYSSELNVNALELDDSALYLCASSYIQGWELFFGSGTQLSVL.